The entry below gives a single T cell receptor beta chain sequence along with its context. Its antigen is unknown. The CDR3 runs 13 residues. Germline V gene sequence: CDR1 SGHRS, CDR2 YFSETQ. The V and J ends lost 5 bases and 5 bases, in that order; junction bases with no gene match: 4. Libraries were prepared by immunoSEQ multiplex PCR; TCRdb keeps only in-frame clonotypes and omits some of them. Of approximately 30,000 clones listed, 80% to 95% are singletons. The data stem from a study of T cells in tuberculosis. Study overall: This South African cohort compared adolescents with or without latent tuberculosis against adults with active tuberculosis.

Study outcomes and limitations: Active tuberculosis alpha repertoires lay closer to GMM-specific TCRs than controls'. Active tuberculosis patients had shorter CDR3-alpha; the beta difference was nonsignificant.

The rearrangement links TRBV5-1 to TRBJ2-7; 10 bases match TRBD1. Sample: PBMCs. The TCR originated in a donor between 10 and 35 years old with latent tuberculosis or without tuberculosis infection. Some clones in this sample may be carry-over from other donors' samples. CDR3 amino acids: CASRGTGVHEQYF. As DNA, the CDR3 is TGCGCCAGCAGGGGGACAGGGGTCCACGAGCAGTACTTC.